The 9 T cell receptor beta chains below were found in one sample sequenced in a study of blood T cell repertoires in COVID-19 (TCRdb year 2020). To prepare the library, the immunoSEQ multiplex PCR assay was applied. TCRdb limited this immuneACCESS table to in-frame rearrangements with V and J called. A share of clones is missing; checked studies link under half to unresolved V genes, and the rest is unexplained. The sample includes a few hundred thousand clones, with roughly 83% observed a single time. In total, the top ten clones hold around 1.5% of the sample. The source material was peripheral blood. Receptor source: a woman between 50 and 59 years old with acute or convalescent COVID-19.

This clone was counted a single time. V gene TRBV28 combines with J gene TRBJ1-2; 10 nucleotides line up with TRBD1. This CDR3 region has 15 residues. Germline V gives CDR1 MDHEN, CDR2 SYDVKM. Trimming at V came to 7 bases and at J to 2 bases, leaving 7 bases not matched to a gene. This chain's CDR3 is CASKLTGGANYGYTF. Written as DNA, the CDR3 is TGTGCCAGCAAACTGACAGGGGGCGCCAACTATGGCTACACCTTC.

The genes are TRBV25-1 and TRBJ1-5; D gene uncertain. The V gene's germline CDR1 is MGHDK and CDR2 SYGVNS. The CDR3 is made up of 14 amino acids. The V and J ends lost 4 bases and 0 bases respectively, with 7 bases between them. CDR3 region: CASSVVGSNQPQHF. The DNA of the CDR3 is TGTGCCAGCAGTGTAGTCGGTAGCAATCAGCCCCAGCATTTT.

The V and J genes are TRBV12-3 or TRBV12-4 and TRBJ1-1, with 9 bases identical to TRBD1. The trim removed 5 bases at V and 11 bases at J, leaving 9 bases unmatched. The CDR3 has 13 amino acids. The CDR3 nucleotides read TGTGCCAGCAGTGAGGGACAGGGAAGCGTGGCTTTCTTT. This translates into CASSEGQGSVAFF.

The chain uses TRBV24-1 and TRBJ2-7, with 7 positions matching TRBD1. V was clipped by 4 bases and J by 3 bases; unmatched bases: 11. The CDR3 extends over 16 amino acids. Per the germline V gene, CDR1 is KGHDR and CDR2 is SFDVKD. The CDR3 DNA is TGTGCCACCAGTGACACCGGACAGGTCCCCTTCTACGAGCAGTACTTC. It specifies CATSDTGQVPFYEQYF.

About this clone: An end of the junction does not agree with germline; a read error may underlie this. The chain combines TRBV7-2 with TRBJ2-2; 10 positions agree with TRBD2. CDR3 length: 12 amino acids. CDR1 and CDR2 from the germline V gene are SGHTA and FQGNSA. The CDR3 sequence: CASSWLTSGPTF. CDR3 DNA: TGTGCCAGCAGCTGGCTGACTAGCGGGCCTACTTTT. The whole variable domain, remainder taken from reference TRBV7-2 and TRBJ2-2, is GAGVSQSPSNKVTEKGKDVELRCDPISGHTALYWYRQSLGQGLEFLIYFQGNSAPDKSGLPSDRFSAERTGGSVSTLTIQRTQQEDSAVYLCASSWLTSGPTFGEGSRLTVL.

V usage is TRBV6-5 and J usage is TRBJ1-4, with D unresolved. CDR1 is MNHEY, CDR2 SVGAGI, per germline. V lost 10 bases and J lost 0, with 12 bases in between. The CDR3 consists of 14 residues. CDR3 nucleotide sequence: TGTGCCATCGGGGTGGGTGCAACTAATGAAAAACTGTTTTTT. Amino acids: CAIGVGATNEKLFF.

As regards this clone: In the same sample, other DNA sequences code for this CDR3. The V and J genes are TRBV5-1 and TRBJ2-3; no definite D call. Germline loops: CDR1 SGHRS, CDR2 YFSETQ. Trimming left V 0 bases short and J 1 base short, with 6 bases between. This CDR3 has 14 amino acids. Here the CDR3 reads CASSLVAGTDTQYF. CDR3 DNA sequence: TGCGCCAGCAGCTTGGTGGCGGGCACAGATACGCAGTATTTT.

V usage is TRBV11-1 and J usage is TRBJ1-2; a possible D gene is TRBD1 (6 bases). The germline V gene encodes CDR1 SGHAT and CDR2 FQDESV (reference sequence). The length of the CDR3 is 13 residues. V was clipped by 5 bases and J by 4 bases, with 11 bases between them. CDR3 sequence (DNA): TGTGCCAGCAGCCTCCGGGACACCTATGGCTACACCTTC. Residues: CASSLRDTYGYTF.

This chain joins TRBV3-1 (or the pseudogene TRBV3-2) and TRBJ1-1; tentative D call: TRBD1 (5 bases). Germline assignment: CDR1 LGHDT and CDR2 YNNKEL (reference sequence). V lost 5 bases to trimming and J lost 10 bases, with 23 bases between them. The CDR3 is 15 amino acids. CDR3 in DNA: TGTGCCAGCAGCGAGATGAGGCAGGGTGGTTTCGGAGCTTTCTTT. It translates to CASSEMRQGGFGAFF.